The rows below give T cell receptor beta chains drawn from one sample of a study of blood T cell repertoires in COVID-19. Using immunoSEQ multiplex PCR, the repertoire was profiled, and TCRdb retains in-frame clones only, with some absent. The table lists about 220,000 clones, under 90% of them singletons. Sequences were obtained from PBMCs or T cells enriched from blood (not recorded which). Every receptor here comes from a woman aged 60 to 75 who had recovered from COVID-19. Each CDR3 is given with its conserved first and last residue. A D gene is named only where the DNA matches it firmly. Expanded clones get a size class; other rows say once, few or many, or leave the size out.

CDR3aa,CDR3nt,j_gene,d_gene,v_gene,abundance
CASSPPLNTEAFF,TGTGCCAGCTCACCACCCCTCAACACTGAAGCTTTCTTT,TRBJ1-1,.,TRBV18,.
CASFTGRDTEAFF,TGTGCCAGCTTCACAGGGCGGGACACTGAAGCTTTCTTT,TRBJ1-1,.,TRBV2,.
CASSSGQGFYEQYF,TGTGCCAGCAGCTCAGGACAGGGTTTCTACGAGCAGTACTTC,TRBJ2-7,TRBD1,TRBV7-9,.
CSAGGNEQFF,TGCAGCGCCGGGGGCAATGAGCAGTTCTTC,TRBJ2-1,.,TRBV29-1,.
CASSYVQDGTEAFF,TGTGCCAGCAGTTACGTACAGGATGGCACTGAAGCTTTCTTT,TRBJ1-1,.,TRBV6-2/TRBV6-3,.
CASSVLGQGTGETQYF,TGTGCCAGCAGTGTATTGGGACAGGGAACGGGGGAGACCCAGTACTTC,TRBJ2-5,TRBD1,TRBV2,few
CASSFHNTEAFF,TGTGCCAGCAGCTTCCATAACACTGAAGCTTTCTTT,TRBJ1-1,.,TRBV7-9,.
CASRPDRGDRNTEAFF,TGTGCCAGTAGACCAGACAGGGGAGACAGGAACACTGAAGCTTTCTTT,TRBJ1-1,TRBD1,TRBV19,.
CASSQVTSDEQYF,TGCGCCAGCAGCCAAGTTACTAGCGACGAGCAGTACTTC,TRBJ2-7,TRBD2,TRBV4-1,.
CASSLLGPQETQYF,TGTGCCAGCAGCTTACTGGGCCCCCAAGAGACCCAGTACTTC,TRBJ2-5,.,TRBV7-2,.
CASSTTSVVLGEQYF,TGTGCCAGTAGTACCACTAGCGTGGTTTTAGGGGAGCAGTACTTC,TRBJ2-7,TRBD2,TRBV19,.
CASSPPGTEADTQYF,TGTGCCAGCTCACCACCTGGGACTGAGGCAGATACGCAGTATTTT,TRBJ2-3,.,TRBV18,.
CASSLANSSPLHF,TGTGCCAGCAGCTTAGCGAACAGCTCACCCCTCCACTTT,TRBJ1-6,.,TRBV11-2,.
CASTRDANNEQFF,TGTGCCAGCACGCGGGACGCAAACAATGAGCAGTTCTTC,TRBJ2-1,.,TRBV2,.
CASSPRRGETQYF,TGTGCCAGCTCACCACGAAGGGGGGAGACCCAGTACTTC,TRBJ2-5,.,TRBV18,.
CASTRDGPRGPQHF,TGTGCCAGCACCCGGGACGGTCCGCGGGGGCCCCAGCATTTT,TRBJ1-5,.,TRBV2,.
CASSFRDRTIINEKLFF,TGTGCCAGCAGCTTTAGGGACAGAACCATCATTAATGAAAAACTGTTTTTT,TRBJ1-4,TRBD1,TRBV9,.
CASTATSTDTQYF,TGTGCCAGCACGGCGACTAGCACAGATACGCAGTATTTT,TRBJ2-3,.,TRBV11-2,.
CASSLGTGEVYGYTF,TGTGCCAGCAGTCTAGGGACAGGCGAGGTCTATGGCTACACCTTC,TRBJ1-2,TRBD1,TRBV28,few
CASSLDTQGGQETQYF,TGCGCCAGCAGCTTGGATACCCAGGGGGGTCAGGAGACCCAGTACTTC,TRBJ2-5,.,TRBV5-1,.
CASSPRTGGSAGANVLTF,TGTGCCAGCTCACCACGGACAGGGGGGAGTGCTGGGGCCAACGTCCTGACTTTC,TRBJ2-6,TRBD1,TRBV18,.
CAISEVGTGFREQYF,TGTGCCATCAGTGAAGTGGGGACAGGGTTTAGGGAGCAGTACTTC,TRBJ2-7,TRBD1,TRBV10-3,.